This T cell receptor beta chain came from a study of T cells in localized non-small cell lung cancer (dated by TCRdb to 2018 to 2020). About the full investigation: The study examined T cell repertoires in 200 to 250 patients with early-stage NSCLC and compared tumors with uninvolved tumor-adjacent lungs. The cohort comprised 236 treatment-naïve NSCLC patients with resected, localized lung tumors. The mean age of the NSCLC patients was about 70 years, with 130 or so men and around 110 women. Study-wide conclusions, independent of this receptor: Because multi-region tumor sequencing was not performed, intratumor heterogeneity could not be ruled out. Of the top 100 tumor clones, a median of about 53 were detected in paired uninvolved adjacent lung; under 35 were also among that lung's top 100. Because the study design was exploratory, TCR variables were selected using unadjusted p-values without false-discovery rate correction. Longer overall survival was associated with higher blood T cell density, whereas shorter survival was associated with higher adjacent-lung clonality. Uninvolved tumor-adjacent lung showed the highest T cell clonality, higher than tumor, which suggests more focused antigenic responses in the uninvolved tumor-adjacent lung.

TCR beta CDR3 regions were sequenced from DNA using the immunoSEQ Assay. The authors' pipeline ran thus. T cell density was computed as TCR beta template counts normalized to usable DNA estimated by amplifying housekeeping genes. The preseqR package was used to estimate richness by extrapolating to 400,000 templates for PBMC samples and to 120,000 templates for tissue samples. Clonality was defined as one minus Pielou's evenness. Tissue-enriched TCRs were identified by differential abundance testing using productive amino-acid clonotypes, minimum total count 5 and alpha 0.1. Repertoire overlap between compartments was quantified with the Jaccard Index and Morisita Overlap Index. GLIPH clustered TCR beta CDR3s with public tetramer-defined viral CDR3s; viral motifs required at least three viral sequences plus V-gene enrichment. TCRdb stores this immuneACCESS table with in-frame sequences only. Part of the clones is absent; in the studies checked, under half of the shortfall reflects unresolved V genes, and no reason is known for the rest. The V and J calls and clone size were taken over from that table, and D and trimming were inferred from the DNA. Present in this sample are roughly 21,000 clones, 88% of which were seen just once. The ten largest clonotypes hold 25% to 35% of the sample.

The CDR3 runs 15 amino acids, cysteine and phenylalanine included. The entry retains the CDR3 DNA only, 45 bases that are in frame from base 1. Germline trimming: 10 bases from V, 5 bases from J; junction bases outside gene matches: 12. Looking up the germline V gene yields CDR1 ENHRY and CDR2 SYGVKD. At diagnosis, tumor, uninvolved tumor-adjacent lung and peripheral blood were collected and then preserved as a mix of FFPE and fresh-frozen material. For TCR repertoire profiling, blood samples were analyzed in the form of peripheral blood mononuclear cells. A note on this clone: Its binding antigen is unknown. Base qualities are not at hand, and no much larger clone is one base apart.

The starting material was peripheral blood mononuclear cells, obtained before any cancer treatment. Rearrangement joined TRBV10-3 to TRBJ2-3; a stretch of 10 junction bases matches TRBD2. This receptor was taken from a male donor at least 60 years old with stage II lung adenocarcinoma. This receptor carries the CDR3 CATGMGAGGGDTQYF. At the DNA level, the sequence is TGTGCCACCGGAATGGGAGCGGGAGGGGGAGATACGCAGTATTTT.